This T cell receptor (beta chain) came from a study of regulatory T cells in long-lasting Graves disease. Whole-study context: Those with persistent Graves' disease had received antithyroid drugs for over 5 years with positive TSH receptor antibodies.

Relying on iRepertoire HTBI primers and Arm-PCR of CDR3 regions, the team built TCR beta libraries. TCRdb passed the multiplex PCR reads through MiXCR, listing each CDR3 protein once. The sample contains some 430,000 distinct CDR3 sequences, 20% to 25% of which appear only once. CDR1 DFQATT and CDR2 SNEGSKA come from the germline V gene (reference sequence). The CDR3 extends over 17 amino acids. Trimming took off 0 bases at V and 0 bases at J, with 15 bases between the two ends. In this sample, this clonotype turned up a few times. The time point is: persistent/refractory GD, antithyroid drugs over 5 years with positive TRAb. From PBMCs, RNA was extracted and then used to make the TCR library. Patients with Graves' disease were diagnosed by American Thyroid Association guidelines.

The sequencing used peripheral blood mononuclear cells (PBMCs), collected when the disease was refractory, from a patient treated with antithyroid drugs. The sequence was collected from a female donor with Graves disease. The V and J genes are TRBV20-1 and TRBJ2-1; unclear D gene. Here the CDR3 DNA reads TGCAGTGCTAGAGACCTATTCGGGTTTAGCTCCTACAATGAGCAGTTCTTC. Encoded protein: CSARDLFGFSSYNEQFF.